The TCR beta chain under discussion was sequenced for a study of T-cell reconstitution after alpha-beta-depleted transplantation in children. General study findings and limits: It was reported that alpha-beta T cells came from several hundred expanded graft clones (about two months after transplant). Some patients' high day-60 TCRbeta diversity was attributed to recipient cells surviving conditioning. Among T cells one year after transplant, newly produced cells accounted for most counts and diversity.

This clonotype showed up many times. The antigen is undetermined. As it was prepared, the TCRbeta library received unique molecular identifiers. TCRdb processed the PCR reads anew with MiXCR; each CDR3 protein has one entry. In the table there are under 300,000 distinct CDR3 sequences, around 10% of which are singletons. The CDR3 sequence is 15 residues long. Germline V CDR1 and CDR2: LNHNV, YYDKDF (reference sequence). V was pared by 0 bases and J by 6 bases, with 12 bases between. The sequence was obtained from a male patient between 2 and 15 years old who had a stem cell transplant for chronic granulomatous disease, so the T cells may come from the graft donor. This specimen consisted of peripheral blood, obtained 180 days after TCRalphabeta/CD19-depleted stem cell transplant. V gene TRBV15 combines with J gene TRBJ2-1, with D possibly matching TRBD2 (6 bases). In nucleotides, the CDR3 is TGTGCCACCAGCAGAGATTATCGGGGAGGCAATGAGCAGTTCTTC. This sequence encodes CATSRDYRGGNEQFF. Together with reference TRBV15 and TRBJ2-1, the CDR3 gives the full variable domain: DAMVIQNPRYQVTQFGKPVTLSCSQTLNHNVMYWYQQKSSQAPKLLFHYYDKDFNNEADTPDNFQSRRPNTSFCFLDIRSPGLGDTAMYLCATSRDYRGGNEQFFGPGTRLTVL.